This TCR beta chain was sequenced in a study of blood T cell repertoires in COVID-19. Study overall: Samples came from the United States, Italy and Spain, spanning acute and convalescent COVID-19. T cells, B-cell-depleted T cells, or PBMCs supplied cDNA or gDNA.

Original analysis: Researchers report that nucleated cell counts were estimated from reference gene primer amplification. The repertoire was sequenced with immunoSEQ multiplex PCR; TCRdb's copy has only in-frame clones and lacks some. V, J and clone size are those of that table, while D and trimming were read from the DNA. The data contain under 80,000 clones, 87% of them singletons. The CDR3 is made up of 13 amino acids. Germline V gene sequence: CDR1 WSHSY, CDR2 SAAADI. V gave up 5 bases and J gave up 4 bases; unmatched junction bases: 2. This clone came up a few times. The clonotype was recovered from a man aged 55-75 years with acute or convalescent COVID-19. The sequencing input was peripheral blood. This sequence joins TRBV10-2 and TRBJ1-5, with 7 bases fitting TRBD1. This CDR3 is CASSSRGNQPQHF. CDR3 in DNA: TGCGCCAGCAGTTCCAGGGGGAATCAGCCCCAGCATTTT.